What follows are 30 T cell receptor beta chains derived from one specimen sequenced in a study of monozygotic twins with inflammatory bowel disease. From the 5' RACE reads, TCRdb lists one entry per CDR3 protein and no DNA. The specimen's table records approximately 390,000 distinct CDR3 sequences. The specimen sequenced was blood. Receptors originate from a human donor with ulcerative colitis or Crohn's disease, or a healthy co-twin of an affected twin (not recorded which).

This rearrangement joins TRBV7-2 to TRBJ2-5; TCRdb's D call, TRBD2, is unchecked because there is no DNA. The CDR3 loop spans 14 amino acids. CDR1 and CDR2 (germline): SGHTA, FQGNSA. CDR3 amino acids: CASSPVRGPKTQYF.

This chain links TRBV15 with TRBJ1-2; TCRdb selects TRBD1, and the lack of DNA leaves this call unchecked. Germline-derived CDR1 and CDR2 are LNHNV and YYDKDF (reference sequence). The CDR3 is made up of 14 amino acids. The CDR3 loop reads CATSDRPMDYGYTF.

The genes are TRBV20-1 and TRBJ2-1; the TRBD2 assignment by TCRdb is unverifiable without DNA. The CDR3 extends over 15 amino acids. Germline V lookup: CDR1 DFQATT, CDR2 SNEGSKA (reference sequence). CDR3 in amino acids: CSALDSGGADNEQFF.

This sequence joins TRBV5-1 and TRBJ2-1; TCRdb calls TRBD1, which cannot be checked without DNA. CDR1 and CDR2 from the germline V gene are SGHRS and YFSETQ. This CDR3 has 14 amino acids. The CDR3 region is CASSLDGGLNEQFF.

This chain connects TRBV18 to TRBJ1-5. The V gene's germline CDR1 is KGHSH and CDR2 LQKENI. The length of the CDR3 is 15 residues. CDR3 sequence: CASSPQDQGNQPQHF.

This CDR3 is CASSLAAGGDYEQYF. J is TRBJ2-7 and V is TRBV7-2; TCRdb proposes TRBD1, but this gene call is untestable without DNA. Germline CDR1 SGHTA, CDR2 FQGNSA. The CDR3 contains 15 residues.

The chain uses TRBV20-1 and TRBJ2-7. The CDR3 is made up of 11 amino acids. The germline CDR1 and CDR2 sequences are DFQATT and SNEGSKA (reference sequence). The CDR3 is CSARSTDEQYF.

The chain couples TRBV5-1 to TRBJ2-7; with no DNA, the TCRdb D assignment of TRBD1 cannot be verified. This CDR3 region has 15 residues. CDR1 and CDR2 from the germline V gene are SGHRS and YFSETQ. CDR3 protein: CASSSGQALSYEQYF.

The J gene is TRBJ2-1, the V gene TRBV28. The CDR3 has 12 amino acids. Germline V CDR1 and CDR2: MDHEN, SYDVKM. The CDR3 here is CASSLSLDEQFF.

J is TRBJ1-6 and V is TRBV19. This CDR3 has 13 residues. Germline V CDR1 and CDR2: LNHDA, SQIVND (reference sequence). The CDR3 loop reads CASSRVNNSPLHF.

The V gene is TRBV7-9, the J gene TRBJ2-2. This CDR3 region has 15 residues. Germline V lookup: CDR1 SEHNR, CDR2 FQNEAQ (reference sequence). The CDR3 here is CASSLVVGKPGELFF.

The genes are TRBV4-1 and TRBJ1-1. Germline CDR1 is MGHRA and CDR2 is YSYEKL. The CDR3 length is 14 residues. CDR3: CASSQEKGISEAFF.

The chain recombines TRBV29-1 with TRBJ2-7; TCRdb's D gene call, TRBD1, goes unchecked for lack of DNA. CDR3 length equals 15 residues. Per germline, CDR1 SQVTM and CDR2 ANQGSEA. This CDR3 reads CSVVTSGVPVREQYF.

The chain links TRBV7-9 to TRBJ2-2. Looked up from germline, CDR1 is SEHNR and CDR2 is FQNEAQ (reference sequence). CDR3 length: 15 amino acids. CDR3 region: CASSTGSGMTGELFF.

The V gene is TRBV5-1, the J gene TRBJ2-1; as DNA is missing, the TRBD2 call by TCRdb cannot be tested. The CDR3 extends over 15 amino acids. Germline CDR1 SGHRS, CDR2 YFSETQ. CDR3 protein: CASSLSGEGYNEQFF.

The rearrangement joins TRBV7-9 to TRBJ1-2; TCRdb reports TRBD1, a call that lacks DNA to check it against. Germline V gene data show CDR1 as SEHNR and CDR2 as FQNEAQ (reference sequence). This CDR3 is built from 15 residues. This CDR3 is CASSDLGPGNYGYTF.

The genes are TRBV7-9 and TRBJ2-7; as DNA is missing, the TRBD1 call by TCRdb cannot be tested. The CDR3 is made up of 17 amino acids. CDR1 SEHNR and CDR2 FQNEAQ come from the germline V gene (reference sequence). This CDR3 reads CASSLWAPGQVTYEQYF.

The chain employs TRBV6-6 and TRBJ2-6. The CDR3 consists of 13 residues. In germline, CDR1 is MNHNY, CDR2 SVGAGI (reference sequence). This CDR3 is CASVRTGANVLTF.

The chain employs TRBV7-6 and TRBJ2-1; as DNA is missing, the TRBD1 call by TCRdb cannot be tested. The CDR3 is 14 amino acids. Germline V gene sequence: CDR1 SGHVS, CDR2 FNYEAQ. CDR3 residues: CASSLEDRLNEQFF.

The chain has TRBV6-2 or TRBV6-3 and TRBJ1-1; TCRdb returns TRBD1, unconfirmable since there is no DNA. Per germline, CDR1 MNHEY and CDR2 SVGEGT. The CDR3 runs 14 residues. The CDR3 loop is CASRRTGRTTEAFF.

This chain uses TRBV13 with TRBJ2-4. CDR1 is PRHDT and CDR2 is FYEKMQ in the germline V gene (reference sequence). The CDR3 extends over 13 amino acids. CDR3 loop: CASSFGYKNIQYF.

The chain employs TRBV3-1 and TRBJ1-5. Germline V gene sequence: CDR1 LGHDT, CDR2 YNNKEL (reference sequence). This CDR3 is built from 13 residues. CDR3 amino acids: CASSQDLIQPQHF. Full variable domain (missing parts from reference TRBV3-1 and TRBJ1-5): DTAVSQTPKYLVTQMGNDKSIKCEQNLGHDTMYWYKQDSKKFLKIMFSYNNKELIINETVPNRFSPKSPDKAHLNLHINSLELGDSAVYFCASSQDLIQPQHFGDGTRLSIL.

This sequence joins TRBV5-5 and TRBJ1-3; TCRdb proposes TRBD1, but this gene call is untestable without DNA. This CDR3 contains 13 residues. Germline-derived CDR1 and CDR2 are SGHKS and YYEKEE (reference sequence). Here the CDR3 reads CATRGDSGNTIYF.

This chain links TRBV2 with TRBJ2-2; TCRdb's assignment of TRBD1 cannot be checked, as there is no DNA. The germline V gene encodes CDR1 SNHLY and CDR2 FYNNEI. The CDR3 is 14 residues long. CDR3 region: CASRRSQGGGELFF.

The chain joins TRBV25-1 to TRBJ2-2; TCRdb indicates TRBD1, and absent DNA this call remains unverified. The CDR3 consists of 17 residues. Germline-derived CDR1 and CDR2 are MGHDK and SYGVNS. This CDR3 is CASSVLPGQRNTGELFF. The whole variable domain, filled in from reference TRBV25-1 and TRBJ2-2, reads EADIYQTPRYLVIGTGKKITLECSQTMGHDKMYWYQQDPGMELHLIHYSYGVNSTEKGDLSSESTVSRIRTEHFPLTLESARPSHTSQYLCASSVLPGQRNTGELFFGEGSRLTVL.

V and J are TRBV7-9 and TRBJ2-7; the TCRdb D gene call, TRBD2, has no DNA to confirm it. This CDR3 has 15 residues. Per the germline V gene, CDR1 is SEHNR and CDR2 is FQNEAQ (reference sequence). This chain's CDR3 is CASSHSGLPPYEQYF.

The chain couples TRBV5-1 to TRBJ2-6. CDR1 is SGHRS, CDR2 YFSETQ, per germline. This CDR3 comprises 17 residues. The CDR3 region is CASSLAPRLPGANVLTF.

V is TRBV5-1 and J is TRBJ2-2; TCRdb picks TRBD1, but there is no DNA to check that call. Germline V CDR1 and CDR2: SGHRS, YFSETQ. The CDR3 sequence is 15 residues long. The CDR3 reads CASSEGTGTTGELFF. The variable domain in full, with the rest retrieved from reference TRBV5-1 and TRBJ2-2, is KAGVTQTPRYLIKTRGQQVTLSCSPISGHRSVSWYQQTPGQGLQFLFEYFSETQRNKGNFPGRFSGRQFSNSRSEMNVSTLELGDSALYLCASSEGTGTTGELFFGEGSRLTVL.

The chain couples TRBV24-1 to TRBJ2-1; the TCRdb D gene call, TRBD1, has no DNA to confirm it. The CDR3 covers 16 residues. The germline gives CDR1 KGHDR, CDR2 SFDVKD. The chain's CDR3 is CATSEHRDRGFNEQFF.

This rearrangement joins TRBV27 to TRBJ1-4; as DNA is missing, the TRBD1 call by TCRdb cannot be tested. CDR1 and CDR2 (germline): MNHEY, SMNVEV (reference sequence). The CDR3 is made up of 15 amino acids. CDR3 amino acids: CASAGTVATNEKLFF.